This T cell receptor beta chain was documented in a study of blood T cell repertoires in COVID-19. At the level of the study: Researchers got acute and convalescent COVID-19 samples from the United States, Italy and Spain. PBMCs, B-cell-depleted T cells, or T cells were the source of the cDNA or gDNA that made up the material.

This table comes from immunoSEQ multiplex PCR, and its TCRdb copy is limited to in-frame clones, with some not included. The sample includes roughly 200,000 clones, roughly 80% of them seen just once. Germline V CDR1 and CDR2: SGHTA, FQGNSA. Trimming took off 5 bases at V and 8 bases at J, with 18 bases between the two ends. CDR3 length: 14 residues. The source material was peripheral blood. V is TRBV7-2 and J is TRBJ1-2; possibly TRBD1 for D (6 bases). The sequence derives from a woman older than 75 with COVID-19, enrolled during active disease. CDR3 residues: CASSPVGTNTGYTF. The CDR3 bases are TGTGCCAGCAGCCCAGTGGGGACAAACACGGGCTACACCTTC.